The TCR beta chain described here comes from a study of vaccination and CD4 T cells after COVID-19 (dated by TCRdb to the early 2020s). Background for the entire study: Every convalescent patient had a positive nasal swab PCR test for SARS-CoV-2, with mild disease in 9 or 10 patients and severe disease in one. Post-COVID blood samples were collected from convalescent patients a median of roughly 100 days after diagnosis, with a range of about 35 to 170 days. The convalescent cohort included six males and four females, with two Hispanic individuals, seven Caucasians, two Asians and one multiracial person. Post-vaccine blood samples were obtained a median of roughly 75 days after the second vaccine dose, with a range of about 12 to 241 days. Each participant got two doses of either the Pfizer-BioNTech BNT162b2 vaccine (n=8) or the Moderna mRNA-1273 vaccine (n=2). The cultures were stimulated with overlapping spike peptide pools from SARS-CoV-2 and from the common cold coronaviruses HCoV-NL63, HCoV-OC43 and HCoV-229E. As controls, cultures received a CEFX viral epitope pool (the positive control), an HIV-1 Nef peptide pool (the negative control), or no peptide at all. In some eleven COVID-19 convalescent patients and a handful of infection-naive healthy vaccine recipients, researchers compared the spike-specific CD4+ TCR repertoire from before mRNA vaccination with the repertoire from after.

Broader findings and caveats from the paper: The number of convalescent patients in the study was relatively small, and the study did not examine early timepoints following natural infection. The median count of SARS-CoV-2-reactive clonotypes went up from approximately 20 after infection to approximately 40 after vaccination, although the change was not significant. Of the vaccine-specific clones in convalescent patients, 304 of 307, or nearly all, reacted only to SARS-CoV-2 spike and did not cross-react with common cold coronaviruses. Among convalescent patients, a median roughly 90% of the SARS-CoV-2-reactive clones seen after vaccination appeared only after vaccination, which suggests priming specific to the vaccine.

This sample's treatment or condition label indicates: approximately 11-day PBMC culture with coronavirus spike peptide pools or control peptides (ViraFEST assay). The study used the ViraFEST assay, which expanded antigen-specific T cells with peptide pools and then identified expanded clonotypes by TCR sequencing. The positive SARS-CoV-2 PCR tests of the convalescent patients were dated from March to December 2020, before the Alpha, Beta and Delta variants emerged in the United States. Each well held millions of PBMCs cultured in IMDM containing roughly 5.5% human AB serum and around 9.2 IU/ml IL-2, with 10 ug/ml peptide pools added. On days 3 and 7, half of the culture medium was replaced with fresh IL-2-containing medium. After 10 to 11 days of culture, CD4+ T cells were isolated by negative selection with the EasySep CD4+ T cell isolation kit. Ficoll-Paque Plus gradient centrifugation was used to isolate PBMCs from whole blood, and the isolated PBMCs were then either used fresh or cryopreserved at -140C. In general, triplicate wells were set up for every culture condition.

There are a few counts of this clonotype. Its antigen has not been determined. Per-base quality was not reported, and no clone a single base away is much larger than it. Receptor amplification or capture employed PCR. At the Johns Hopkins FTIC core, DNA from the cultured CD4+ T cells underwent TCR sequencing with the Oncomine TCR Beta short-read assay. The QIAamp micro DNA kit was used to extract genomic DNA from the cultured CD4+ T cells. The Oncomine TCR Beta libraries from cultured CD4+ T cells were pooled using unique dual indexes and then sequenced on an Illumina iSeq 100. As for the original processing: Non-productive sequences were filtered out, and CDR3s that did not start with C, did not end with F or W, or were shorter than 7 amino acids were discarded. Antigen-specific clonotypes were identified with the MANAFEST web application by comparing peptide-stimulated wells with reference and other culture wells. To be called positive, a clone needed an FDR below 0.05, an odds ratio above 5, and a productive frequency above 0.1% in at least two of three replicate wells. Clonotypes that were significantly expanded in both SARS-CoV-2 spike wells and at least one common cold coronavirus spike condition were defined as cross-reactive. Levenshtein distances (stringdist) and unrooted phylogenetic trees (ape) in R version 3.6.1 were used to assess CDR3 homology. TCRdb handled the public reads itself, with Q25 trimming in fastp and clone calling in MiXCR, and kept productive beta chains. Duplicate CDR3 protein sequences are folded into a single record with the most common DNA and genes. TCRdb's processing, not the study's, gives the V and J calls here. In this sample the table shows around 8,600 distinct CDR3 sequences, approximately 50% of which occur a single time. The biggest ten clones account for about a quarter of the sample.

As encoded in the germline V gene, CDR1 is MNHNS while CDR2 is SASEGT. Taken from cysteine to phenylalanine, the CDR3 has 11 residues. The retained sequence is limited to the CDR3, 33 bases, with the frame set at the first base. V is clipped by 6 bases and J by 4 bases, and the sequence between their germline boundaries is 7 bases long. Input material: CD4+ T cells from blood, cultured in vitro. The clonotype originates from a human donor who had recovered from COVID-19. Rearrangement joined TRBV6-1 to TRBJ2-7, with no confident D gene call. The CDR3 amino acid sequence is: CASSSRYEQYF. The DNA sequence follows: TGTGCCAGCAGCTCTCGGTACGAGCAGTACTTC.